Following are 2 T cell receptor beta chains from one sample sequenced in a study of shared clonotypes between healthy human individuals. Terminally differentiated effector memory CD45RA+ cells were excluded from the naive CD8 cells, which were CD45RO-negative and positively selected for CCR7. This table comes from immunoSEQ multiplex PCR, and its TCRdb copy is limited to in-frame clones, with some not included. Counted here are over 750,000 clones, 90% to 98% occurring once; the ten biggest clones make up around 0.21%. Sequencing was done on a sample of naive CD8+ T cells sorted from blood. Receptor source: a man in his thirties or forties in good health.

The chain uses TRBV28 and TRBJ2-1, with TRBD2 identical over 7 bases. The length of the CDR3 is 18 residues. V lost 7 bases and J lost 5; bases outside the gene matches: 20. Germline CDR1 and CDR2: MDHEN and SYDVKM. This CDR3 is CASTKGLRGRGEHNEQFF. CDR3 sequence (DNA): TGTGCCAGCACCAAAGGGTTACGCGGGAGAGGGGAGCACAATGAGCAGTTCTTC.

The chain links TRBV27 to TRBJ2-2; D is unresolved. This CDR3 spans 14 amino acids. Germline V gene data show CDR1 as MNHEY and CDR2 as SMNVEV (reference sequence). Deletions cut 2 bases from V and 6 bases from J, with 10 bases between. For the CDR3, the DNA is TGTGCCAGCAGTTTAGGATTCCCGTCCGGGGAGCTGTTTTTT. Protein sequence: CASSLGFPSGELFF.